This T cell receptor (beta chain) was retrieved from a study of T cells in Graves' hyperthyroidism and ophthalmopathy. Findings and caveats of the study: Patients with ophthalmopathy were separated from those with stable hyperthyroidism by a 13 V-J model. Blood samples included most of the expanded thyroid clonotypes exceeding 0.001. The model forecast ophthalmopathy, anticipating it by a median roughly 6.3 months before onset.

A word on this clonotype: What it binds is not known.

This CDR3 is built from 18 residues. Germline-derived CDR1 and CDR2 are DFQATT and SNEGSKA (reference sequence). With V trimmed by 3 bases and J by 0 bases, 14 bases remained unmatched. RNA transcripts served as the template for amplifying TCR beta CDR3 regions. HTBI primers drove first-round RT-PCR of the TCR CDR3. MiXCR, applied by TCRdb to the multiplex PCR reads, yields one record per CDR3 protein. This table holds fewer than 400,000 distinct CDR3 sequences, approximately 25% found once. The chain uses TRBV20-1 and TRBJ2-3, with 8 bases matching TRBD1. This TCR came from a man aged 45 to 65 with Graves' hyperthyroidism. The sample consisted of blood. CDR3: CSASGKFGQGESTDTQYF. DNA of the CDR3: TGCAGTGCTAGTGGCAAATTTGGACAGGGAGAAAGCACAGATACGCAGTATTTT.